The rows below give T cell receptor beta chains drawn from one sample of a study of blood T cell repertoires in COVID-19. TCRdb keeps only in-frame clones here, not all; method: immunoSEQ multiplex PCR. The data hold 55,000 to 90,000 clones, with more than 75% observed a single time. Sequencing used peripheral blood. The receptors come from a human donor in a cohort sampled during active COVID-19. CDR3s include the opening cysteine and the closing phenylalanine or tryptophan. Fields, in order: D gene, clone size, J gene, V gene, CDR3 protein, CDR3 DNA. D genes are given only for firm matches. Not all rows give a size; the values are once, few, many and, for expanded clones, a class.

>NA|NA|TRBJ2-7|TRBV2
CASRGESGTYEQYF
TGTGCCAGCAGGGGTGAGAGCGGTACCTACGAGCAGTACTTC
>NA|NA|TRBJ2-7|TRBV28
CASSPSQNYEQYF
TGTGCCAGCAGTCCATCCCAGAATTACGAGCAGTACTTC
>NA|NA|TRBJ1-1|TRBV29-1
CSVGGGDQAFF
TGCAGCGTTGGTGGGGGGGACCAGGCTTTCTTT
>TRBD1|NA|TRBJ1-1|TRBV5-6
CASIKVGRGLSTEAFF
TGTGCCAGCATAAAGGTCGGCAGGGGGCTTAGCACTGAAGCTTTCTTT
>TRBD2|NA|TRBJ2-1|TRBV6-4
CASSADSEGGNEQFF
TGTGCCAGCAGCGCCGACTCTGAGGGAGGGAATGAGCAGTTCTTC
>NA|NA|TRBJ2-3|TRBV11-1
CASSQGVGAADTQYF
TGTGCCAGCAGCCAAGGCGTGGGGGCGGCAGATACGCAGTATTTT
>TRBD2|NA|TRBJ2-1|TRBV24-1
CATSDWTSLNNEQFF
TGTGCCACCAGTGATTGGACTAGCCTCAACAATGAGCAGTTCTTC
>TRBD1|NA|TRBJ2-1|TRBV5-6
CASSHGQGSYNEQFF
TGTGCCAGCAGCCACGGACAGGGATCCTACAATGAGCAGTTCTTC
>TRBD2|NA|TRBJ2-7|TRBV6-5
CASSVTSVYEQYF
TGTGCCAGCAGCGTGACTAGCGTTTACGAGCAGTACTTC
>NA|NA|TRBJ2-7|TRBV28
CASSLRDPGRAYEQYF
TGTGCCAGCAGTCTCCGCGACCCCGGCCGGGCCTACGAGCAGTACTTC
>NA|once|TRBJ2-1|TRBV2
CASSESSSSYNEQFF
TGTGCCAGCAGTGAATCTAGTAGCTCCTACAATGAGCAGTTCTTC
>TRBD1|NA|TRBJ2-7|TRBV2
CASIGDRVGEQYF
TGTGCCAGCATCGGGGACAGGGTGGGTGAGCAGTACTTC
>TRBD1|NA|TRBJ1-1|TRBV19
CASSLLTGGATEAFF
TGTGCCAGTAGTCTACTGACAGGGGGCGCGACTGAAGCTTTCTTT
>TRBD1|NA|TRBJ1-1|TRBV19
CASRGQANTEAFF
TGTGCCAGTAGGGGACAGGCGAACACTGAAGCTTTCTTT
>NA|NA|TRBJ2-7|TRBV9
CASSVDPTAGEQYF
TGTGCCAGCAGCGTAGATCCAACGGCGGGTGAGCAGTACTTC
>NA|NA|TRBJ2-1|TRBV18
CASSPWSGSSSYNEQFF
TGTGCCAGCTCACCGTGGAGCGGGTCTAGCTCCTACAATGAGCAGTTCTTC
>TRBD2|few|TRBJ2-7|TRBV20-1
CSASWREPYEQYF
TGCAGTGCTAGTTGGCGGGAGCCCTACGAGCAGTACTTC
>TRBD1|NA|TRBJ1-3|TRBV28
CASSLVGQGYTIYF
TGTGCCAGCAGTTTAGTGGGACAGGGATACACCATATATTTT
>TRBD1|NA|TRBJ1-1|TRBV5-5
CASSLSTGRKNTEAFF
TGTGCCAGCAGCTTGTCGACAGGGCGGAAGAACACTGAAGCTTTCTTT
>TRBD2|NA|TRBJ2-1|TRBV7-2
CASSFPTSSNEQFF
TGTGCCAGCAGCTTTCCGACTAGCTCCAATGAGCAGTTCTTC
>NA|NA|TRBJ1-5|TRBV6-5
CASSSSPGGDQPQHF
TGTGCCAGCAGTTCGTCCCCGGGGGGCGATCAGCCCCAGCATTTT
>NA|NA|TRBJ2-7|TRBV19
CASRGAYSYEQYF
TGTGCCAGTAGAGGGGCTTACTCCTACGAGCAGTACTTC